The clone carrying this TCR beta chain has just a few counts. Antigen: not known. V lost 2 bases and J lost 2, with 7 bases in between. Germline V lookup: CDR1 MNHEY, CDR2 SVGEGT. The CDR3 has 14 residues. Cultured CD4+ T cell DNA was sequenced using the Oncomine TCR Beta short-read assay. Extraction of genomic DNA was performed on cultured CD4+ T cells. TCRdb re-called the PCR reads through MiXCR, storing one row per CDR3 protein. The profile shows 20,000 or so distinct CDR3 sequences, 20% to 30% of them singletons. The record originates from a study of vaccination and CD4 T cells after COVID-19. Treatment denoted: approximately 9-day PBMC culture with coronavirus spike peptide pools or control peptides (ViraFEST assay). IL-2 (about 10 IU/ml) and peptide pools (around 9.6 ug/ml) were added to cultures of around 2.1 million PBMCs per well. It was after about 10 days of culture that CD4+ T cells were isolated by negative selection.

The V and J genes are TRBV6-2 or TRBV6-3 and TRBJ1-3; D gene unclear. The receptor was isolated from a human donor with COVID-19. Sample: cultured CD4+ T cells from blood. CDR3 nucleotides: TGTGCCAGCAGTTACACGCAGACTGGAAACACCATATATTTT. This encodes CASSYTQTGNTIYF.